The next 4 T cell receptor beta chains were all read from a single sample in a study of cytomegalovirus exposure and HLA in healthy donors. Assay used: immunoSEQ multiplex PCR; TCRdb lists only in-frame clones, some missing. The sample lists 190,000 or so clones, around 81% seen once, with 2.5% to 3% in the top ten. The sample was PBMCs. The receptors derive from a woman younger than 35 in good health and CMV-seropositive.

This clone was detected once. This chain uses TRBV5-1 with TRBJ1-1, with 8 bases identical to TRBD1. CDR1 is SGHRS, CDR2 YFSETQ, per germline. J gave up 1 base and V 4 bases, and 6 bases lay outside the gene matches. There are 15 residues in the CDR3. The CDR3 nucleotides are TGCGCCAGCAGCCCGAACGGACAGGGGAACACTGAAGCTTTCTTT. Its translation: CASSPNGQGNTEAFF.

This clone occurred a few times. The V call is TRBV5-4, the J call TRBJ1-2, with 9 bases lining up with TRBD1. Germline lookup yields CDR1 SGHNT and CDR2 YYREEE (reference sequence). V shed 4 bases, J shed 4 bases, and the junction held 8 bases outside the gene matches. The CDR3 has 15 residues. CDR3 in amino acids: CASSPVQGAGYGYTF. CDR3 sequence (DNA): TGTGCCAGCAGCCCCGTACAGGGGGCGGGCTATGGCTACACCTTC.

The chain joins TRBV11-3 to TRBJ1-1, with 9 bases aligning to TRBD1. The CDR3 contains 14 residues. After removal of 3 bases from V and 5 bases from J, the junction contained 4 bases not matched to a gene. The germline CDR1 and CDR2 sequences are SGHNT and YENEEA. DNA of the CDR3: TGTGCCAGCAGCTTGACAGGGGGTGAGACTGAAGCTTTCTTT. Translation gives CASSLTGGETEAFF.

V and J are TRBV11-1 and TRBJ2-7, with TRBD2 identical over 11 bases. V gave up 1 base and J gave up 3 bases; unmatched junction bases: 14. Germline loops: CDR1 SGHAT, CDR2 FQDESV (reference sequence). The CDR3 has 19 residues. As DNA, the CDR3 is TGTGCCAGCAGCTTAGGGGGGACTAGCGGATCCAACTGGAACTACGAGCAGTACTTC. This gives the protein CASSLGGTSGSNWNYEQYF.